This entry features one T cell receptor (beta chain) sequence. The target antigen is unknown. These data originate in a study of shared clonotypes between healthy human individuals. Study results and caveats: Sampling was confined to blood; repertoires within tissues likely differ.

Germline CDR1 is KGHSH and CDR2 is LQKENI. CDR3 length: 13 amino acids. V was cut by 1 base and J by 2 bases, with 5 bases left in between. Healthy HIV-negative adults without recent acute infections or vaccinations served as donors. Deep-level assay runs were performed. PCR replicates performed on unsorted PBMC used 300 to 350 ng DNA, 29,000 or so T cell genomes. Using immunoSEQ multiplex PCR, the repertoire was profiled, and TCRdb retains in-frame clones only, with some absent. The sample records about 520,000 clones, approximately 81% being singletons. This receptor was identified in a woman aged 40 to 50 in good health. Some clones in this sample may be carry-over from other donors' samples. The chain is built from TRBV18 and TRBJ2-5; D not resolved. Input material: PBMCs. CDR3 residues: CASSPRNQETQYF. As DNA, the CDR3 is TGTGCCAGCTCACCACGGAATCAAGAGACCCAGTACTTC.